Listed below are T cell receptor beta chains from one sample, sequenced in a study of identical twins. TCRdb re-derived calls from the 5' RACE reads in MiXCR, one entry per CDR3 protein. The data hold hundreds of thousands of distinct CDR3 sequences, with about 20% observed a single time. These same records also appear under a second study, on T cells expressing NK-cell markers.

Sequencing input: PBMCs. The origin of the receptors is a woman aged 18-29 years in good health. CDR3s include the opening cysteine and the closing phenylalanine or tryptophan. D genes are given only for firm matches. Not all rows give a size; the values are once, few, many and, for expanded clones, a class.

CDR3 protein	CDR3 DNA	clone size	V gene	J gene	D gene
CAWSLAGTSMNEQFF	TGTGCCTGGAGTCTTGCGGGGACTAGTATGAATGAGCAGTTCTTC	.	TRBV30	TRBJ2-1	TRBD2
CASSSFGSDTEAFF	TGCGCCAGCAGCTCGTTCGGGTCGGACACTGAAGCTTTCTTT	few	TRBV5-1	TRBJ1-1	.
CASSFNPGLAGEQYF	TGTGCCAGCAGTTTCAACCCGGGACTAGCGGGCGAGCAGTACTTC	many	TRBV12-3/TRBV12-4	TRBJ2-7	TRBD2
CASDRGQDYEQFF	TGTGCCAGCGACAGGGGGCAAGATTATGAGCAGTTCTTC	many	TRBV6-1	TRBJ2-1	TRBD1
CASSFWGEEQYF	TGCGCCAGCAGCTTCTGGGGCGAAGAGCAGTACTTC	.	TRBV5-1	TRBJ2-7	.
CASKVRQGPYEQYF	TGTGCCAGTAAAGTAAGGCAGGGGCCCTACGAGCAGTACTTC	.	TRBV19	TRBJ2-7	.
CASSEFGQETQYF	TGCGCCAGCAGTGAGTTTGGTCAAGAGACCCAGTACTTC	.	TRBV10-1	TRBJ2-5	.
CSARARRTGEYEQYF	TGCAGTGCTAGAGCTCGGAGGACGGGGGAGTACGAGCAGTACTTC	few	TRBV20-1	TRBJ2-7	.
CASSQDGTGVNNEQFF	TGCGCCAGCAGCCAGGACGGGACAGGGGTGAACAATGAGCAGTTCTTC	.	TRBV4-3	TRBJ2-1	TRBD1
CASMLDKFSYEQYF	TGTGCCAGCATGTTAGACAAGTTCTCCTACGAGCAGTACTTC	.	TRBV12-3/TRBV12-4	TRBJ2-7	.
CASSWTSGRAYGEQYF	TGCGCCAGCAGCTGGACTAGCGGGAGGGCCTATGGCGAGCAGTACTTC	few	TRBV5-1	TRBJ2-7	TRBD2
CASSLFLGSGEQFF	TGTGCCAGCAGCTTGTTTCTTGGGAGCGGTGAGCAGTTCTTC	.	TRBV5-5	TRBJ2-1	.
CASNSLQRELSTQYF	TGTGCCAGCAACTCGCTGCAGCGGGAGCTATCCACGCAGTATTTT	few	TRBV5-6	TRBJ2-3	TRBD2
CASSYRGGGYEQYF	TGTGCCAGCAGTTATCGAGGGGGAGGCTACGAGCAGTACTTC	few	TRBV6-5	TRBJ2-7	.
CSARPGQGRRGYTF	TGCAGTGCTAGGCCGGGACAGGGGAGACGTGGCTACACCTTC	few	TRBV20-1	TRBJ1-2	TRBD1
CASSLGAGRDTEAFF	TGCGCCAGCAGCTTGGGAGCAGGCAGGGACACTGAAGCTTTCTTT	few	TRBV5-1	TRBJ1-1	.
CSAREETASNEQFF	TGCAGTGCTAGAGAGGAGACTGCCTCCAATGAGCAGTTCTTC	.	TRBV20-1	TRBJ2-1	.
CAWSTSGQETQYF	TGTGCCTGGAGTACTAGCGGCCAAGAGACCCAGTACTTC	once	TRBV30	TRBJ2-5	TRBD2
CASSVGRPQADGYTF	TGTGCCAGCAGCGTAGGTAGGCCTCAAGCTGACGGCTACACCTTC	.	TRBV9	TRBJ1-2	.
CSARQTTPTSGSADTQYF	TGCAGTGCTAGGCAAACAACCCCGACTAGCGGGAGCGCAGATACGCAGTATTTT	.	TRBV20-1	TRBJ2-3	TRBD2
CSARAPQGRETQYF	TGCAGTGCTAGAGCTCCCCAGGGAAGAGAGACCCAGTACTTC	.	TRBV20-1	TRBJ2-5	.
CATRNRGPGIIFYGYTF	TGTGCCACCCGGAATCGGGGTCCGGGTATTATTTTCTATGGCTACACCTTC	.	TRBV5-8	TRBJ1-2	.
CASSVAQEIYGYTF	TGTGCCAGCAGTGTCGCACAGGAGATCTATGGCTACACCTTC	.	TRBV12-3/TRBV12-4	TRBJ1-2	.